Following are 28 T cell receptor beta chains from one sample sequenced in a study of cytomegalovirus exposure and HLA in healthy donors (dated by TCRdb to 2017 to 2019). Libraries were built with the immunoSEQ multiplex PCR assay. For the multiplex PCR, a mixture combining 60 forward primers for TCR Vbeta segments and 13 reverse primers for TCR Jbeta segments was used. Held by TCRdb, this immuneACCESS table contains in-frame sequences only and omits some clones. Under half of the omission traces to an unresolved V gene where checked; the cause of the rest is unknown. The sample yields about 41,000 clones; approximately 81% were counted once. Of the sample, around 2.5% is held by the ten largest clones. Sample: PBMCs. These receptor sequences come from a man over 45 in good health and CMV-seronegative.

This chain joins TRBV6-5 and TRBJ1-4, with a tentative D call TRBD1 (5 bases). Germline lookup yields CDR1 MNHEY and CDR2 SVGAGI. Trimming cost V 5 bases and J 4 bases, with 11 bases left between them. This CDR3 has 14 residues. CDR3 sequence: CASSRQRLNEKLFF. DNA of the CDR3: TGTGCCAGCAGTCGACAGCGCCTTAATGAAAAACTGTTTTTT.

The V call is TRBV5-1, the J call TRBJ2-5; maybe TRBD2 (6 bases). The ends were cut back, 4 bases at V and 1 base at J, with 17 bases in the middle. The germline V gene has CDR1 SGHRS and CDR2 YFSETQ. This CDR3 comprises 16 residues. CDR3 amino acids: CASSPRALEGQETQYF. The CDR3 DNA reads TGCGCCAGCAGCCCCCGGGCTTTGGAGGGCCAAGAGACCCAGTACTTC.

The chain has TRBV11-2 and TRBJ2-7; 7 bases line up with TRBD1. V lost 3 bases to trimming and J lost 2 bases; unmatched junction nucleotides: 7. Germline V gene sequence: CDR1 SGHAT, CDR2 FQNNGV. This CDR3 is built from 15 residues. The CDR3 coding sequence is TGTGCCAGCAGCTTGACCGGGACAGTGACCTACGAGCAGTACTTC. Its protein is CASSLTGTVTYEQYF.

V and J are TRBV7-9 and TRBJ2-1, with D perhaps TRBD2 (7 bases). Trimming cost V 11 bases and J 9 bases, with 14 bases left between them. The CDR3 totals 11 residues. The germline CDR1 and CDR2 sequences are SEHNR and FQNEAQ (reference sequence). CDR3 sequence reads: CASARGGEQFF. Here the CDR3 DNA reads TGTGCCTCAGCTAGGGGGGGTGAGCAGTTCTTC.

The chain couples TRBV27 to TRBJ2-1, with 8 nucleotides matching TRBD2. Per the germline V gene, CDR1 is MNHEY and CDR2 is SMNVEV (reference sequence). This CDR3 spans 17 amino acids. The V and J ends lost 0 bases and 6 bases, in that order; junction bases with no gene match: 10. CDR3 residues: CASSLSSRGAASNEQFF. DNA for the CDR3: TGTGCCAGCAGTTTATCCTCGCGGGGGGCGGCTTCCAATGAGCAGTTCTTC.

CDR3: CASSQTWGTGTDTQYF. The CDR3 nucleotides read TGCGCCAGCAGCCAAACTTGGGGGACAGGCACAGATACGCAGTATTTT. The rearrangement links TRBV5-1 to TRBJ2-3, with TRBD1 matching 7 bases. This CDR3 has 16 residues. With 4 bases clipped from V and 1 base from J, the junction kept 9 bases outside the gene matches. Germline assignment: CDR1 SGHRS and CDR2 YFSETQ.

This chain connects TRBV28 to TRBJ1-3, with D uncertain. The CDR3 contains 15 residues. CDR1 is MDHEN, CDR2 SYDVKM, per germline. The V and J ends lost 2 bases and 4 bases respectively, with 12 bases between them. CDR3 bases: TGTGCCAGCAGTTTAGGAGGATCTAACGGAAACACCATATATTTT. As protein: CASSLGGSNGNTIYF.

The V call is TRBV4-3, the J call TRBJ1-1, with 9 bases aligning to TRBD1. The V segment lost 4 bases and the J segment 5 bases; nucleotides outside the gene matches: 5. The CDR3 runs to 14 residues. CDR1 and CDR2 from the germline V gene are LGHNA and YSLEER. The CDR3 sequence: CASSPGQGGTEAFF. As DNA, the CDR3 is TGCGCCAGCAGCCCGGGACAGGGTGGGACTGAAGCTTTCTTT.

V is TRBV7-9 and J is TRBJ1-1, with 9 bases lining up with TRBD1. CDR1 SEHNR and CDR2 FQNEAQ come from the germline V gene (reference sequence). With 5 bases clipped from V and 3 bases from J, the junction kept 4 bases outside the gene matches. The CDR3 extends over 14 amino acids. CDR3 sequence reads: CASSLQGADTEAFF. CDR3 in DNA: TGTGCCAGCAGCCTACAGGGGGCGGACACTGAAGCTTTCTTT.

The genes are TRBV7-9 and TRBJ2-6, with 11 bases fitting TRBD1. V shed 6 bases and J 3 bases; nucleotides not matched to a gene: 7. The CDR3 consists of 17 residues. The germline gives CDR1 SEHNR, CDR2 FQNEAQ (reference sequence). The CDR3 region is CASRPGTGGIGANVLTF. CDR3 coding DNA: TGTGCCAGCAGGCCCGGGACAGGGGGTATTGGGGCCAACGTCCTGACTTTC.

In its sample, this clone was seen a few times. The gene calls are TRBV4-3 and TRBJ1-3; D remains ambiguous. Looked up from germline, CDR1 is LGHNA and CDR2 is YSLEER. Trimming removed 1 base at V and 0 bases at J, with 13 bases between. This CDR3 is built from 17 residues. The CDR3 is CASSQVAVGSSGNTIYF. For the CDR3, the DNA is TGCGCCAGCAGCCAAGTAGCGGTCGGGAGCTCTGGAAACACCATATATTTT.

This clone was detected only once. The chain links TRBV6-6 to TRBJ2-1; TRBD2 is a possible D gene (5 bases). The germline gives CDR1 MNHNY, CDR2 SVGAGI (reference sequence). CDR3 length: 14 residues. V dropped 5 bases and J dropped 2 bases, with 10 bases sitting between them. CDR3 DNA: TGTGCCAGCAGTCTCACCGGGACCTACAATGAGCAGTTCTTC. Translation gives CASSLTGTYNEQFF.

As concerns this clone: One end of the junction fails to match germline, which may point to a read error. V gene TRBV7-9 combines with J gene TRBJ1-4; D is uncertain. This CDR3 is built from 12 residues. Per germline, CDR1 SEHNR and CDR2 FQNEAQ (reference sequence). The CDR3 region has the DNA TGTTCCAGCCTGGGGAGTGACGAAAAACTGTTTTTT. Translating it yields CSSLGSDEKLFF.

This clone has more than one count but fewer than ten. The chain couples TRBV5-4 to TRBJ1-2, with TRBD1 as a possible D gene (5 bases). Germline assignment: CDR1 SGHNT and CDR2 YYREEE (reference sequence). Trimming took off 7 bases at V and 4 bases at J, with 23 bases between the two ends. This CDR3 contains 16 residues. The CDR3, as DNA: TGTGCCAGCCCCGGGACTGGTCCTCAAGGGGTCTATGGCTACACCTTC. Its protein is CASPGTGPQGVYGYTF.

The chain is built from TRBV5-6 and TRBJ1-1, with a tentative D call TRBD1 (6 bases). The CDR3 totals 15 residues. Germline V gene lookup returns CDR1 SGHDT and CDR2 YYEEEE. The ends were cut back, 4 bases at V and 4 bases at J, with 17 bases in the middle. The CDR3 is CASSQPQGRGTEAFF. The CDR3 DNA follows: TGTGCCAGCAGCCAGCCCCAGGGGCGAGGCACTGAAGCTTTCTTT.

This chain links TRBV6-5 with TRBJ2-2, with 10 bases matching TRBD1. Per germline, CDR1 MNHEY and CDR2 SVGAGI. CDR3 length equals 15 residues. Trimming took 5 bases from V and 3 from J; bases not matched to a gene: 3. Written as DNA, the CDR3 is TGTGCCAGCAGTACAGACAGGGGGCACACCGGGGAGCTGTTTTTT. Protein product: CASSTDRGHTGELFF.

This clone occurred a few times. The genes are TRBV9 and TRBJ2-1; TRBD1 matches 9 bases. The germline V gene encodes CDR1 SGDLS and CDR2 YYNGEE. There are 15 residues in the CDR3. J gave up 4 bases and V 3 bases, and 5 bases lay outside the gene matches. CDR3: CASSETGGSYNEQFF. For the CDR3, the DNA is TGTGCCAGCAGCGAGACAGGGGGGTCATACAATGAGCAGTTCTTC.

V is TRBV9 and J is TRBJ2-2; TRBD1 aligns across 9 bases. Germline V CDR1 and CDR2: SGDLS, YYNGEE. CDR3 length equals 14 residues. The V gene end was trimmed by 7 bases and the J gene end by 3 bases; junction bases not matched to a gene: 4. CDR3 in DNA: TGTGCCAGCCGGAGGACAGGGGACACCGGGGAGCTGTTTTTT. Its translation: CASRRTGDTGELFF.

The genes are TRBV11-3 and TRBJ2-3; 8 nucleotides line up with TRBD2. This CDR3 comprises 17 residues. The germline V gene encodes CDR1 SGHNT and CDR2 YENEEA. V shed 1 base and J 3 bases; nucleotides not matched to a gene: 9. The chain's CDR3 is CASSLGREGLGTDTQYF. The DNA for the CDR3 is TGTGCCAGCAGCTTAGGACGGGAGGGCCTTGGGACAGATACGCAGTATTTT.

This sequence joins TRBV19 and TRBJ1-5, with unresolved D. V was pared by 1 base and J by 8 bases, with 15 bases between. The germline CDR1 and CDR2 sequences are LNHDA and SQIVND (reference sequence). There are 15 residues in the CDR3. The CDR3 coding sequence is TGTGCCAGTAGTATAGGCGGGCAGTTGGTGGAGCCCCAGCATTTT. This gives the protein CASSIGGQLVEPQHF.

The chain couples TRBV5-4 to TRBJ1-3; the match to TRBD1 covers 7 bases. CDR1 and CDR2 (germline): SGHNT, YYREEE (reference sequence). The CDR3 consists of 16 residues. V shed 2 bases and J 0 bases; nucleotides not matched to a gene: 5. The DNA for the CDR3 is TGTGCCAGCAGCTTTCAGGGGGACAGCTCTGGAAACACCATATATTTT. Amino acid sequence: CASSFQGDSSGNTIYF. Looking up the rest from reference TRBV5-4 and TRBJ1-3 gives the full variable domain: ETGVTQSPTHLIKTRGQQVTLRCSSQSGHNTVSWYQQALGQGPQFIFQYYREEENGRGNFPPRFSGLQFPNYSSELNVNALELDDSALYLCASSFQGDSSGNTIYFGEGSWLTVV.

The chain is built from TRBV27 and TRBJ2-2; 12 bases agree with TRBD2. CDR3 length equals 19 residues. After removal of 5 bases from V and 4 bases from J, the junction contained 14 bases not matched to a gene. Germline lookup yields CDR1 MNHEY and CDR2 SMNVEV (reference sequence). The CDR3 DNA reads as TGTGCCAGCAGTCCTAGACTAGCGGGAGAGCCTTGGGGCACCGGGGAGCTGTTTTTT. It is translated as CASSPRLAGEPWGTGELFF.

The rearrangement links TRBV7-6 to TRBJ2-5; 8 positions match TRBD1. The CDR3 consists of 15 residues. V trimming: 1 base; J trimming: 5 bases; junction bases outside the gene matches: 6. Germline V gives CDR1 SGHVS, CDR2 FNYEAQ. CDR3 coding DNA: TGTGCCAGCAGCTTAGGGACAGGGCTATTGGAGACCCAGTACTTC. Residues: CASSLGTGLLETQYF.

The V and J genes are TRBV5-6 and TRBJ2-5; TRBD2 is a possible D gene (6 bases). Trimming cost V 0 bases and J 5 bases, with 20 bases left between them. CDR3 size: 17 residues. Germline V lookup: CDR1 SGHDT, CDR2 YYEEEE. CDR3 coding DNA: TGTGCCAGCAGCTTGGTCGCAGGAGGGTCAATTGGTGAGACCCAGTACTTC. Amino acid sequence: CASSLVAGGSIGETQYF.

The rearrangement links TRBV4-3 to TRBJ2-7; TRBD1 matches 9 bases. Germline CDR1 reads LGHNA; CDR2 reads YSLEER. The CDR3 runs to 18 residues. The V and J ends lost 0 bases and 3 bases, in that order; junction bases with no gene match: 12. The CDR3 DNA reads TGCGCCAGCAGCCAAGATAGGGGGGGGGAGGACAGGGGCTACGAGCAGTACTTC. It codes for CASSQDRGGEDRGYEQYF.

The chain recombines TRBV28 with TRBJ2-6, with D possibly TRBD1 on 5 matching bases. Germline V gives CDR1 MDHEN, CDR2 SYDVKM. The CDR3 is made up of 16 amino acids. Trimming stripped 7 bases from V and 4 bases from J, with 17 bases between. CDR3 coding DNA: TGTGCCAGCACAGGGAATTGGAGAGTCGGGGCCAACGTCCTGACTTTC. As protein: CASTGNWRVGANVLTF.

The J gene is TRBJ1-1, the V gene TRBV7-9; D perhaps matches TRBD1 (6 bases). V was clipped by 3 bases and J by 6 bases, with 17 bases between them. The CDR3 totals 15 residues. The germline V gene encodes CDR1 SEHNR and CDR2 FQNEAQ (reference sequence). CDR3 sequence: CASSFRGQGLSEAFF. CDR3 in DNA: TGTGCCAGCAGCTTCAGAGGTCAGGGGTTATCTGAAGCTTTCTTT.

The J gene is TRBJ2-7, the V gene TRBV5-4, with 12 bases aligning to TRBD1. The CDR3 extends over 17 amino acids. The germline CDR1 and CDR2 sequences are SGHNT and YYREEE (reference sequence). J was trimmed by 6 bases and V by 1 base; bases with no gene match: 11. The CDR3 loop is CASSLSGTGGALAEQYF. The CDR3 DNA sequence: TGTGCCAGCAGCTTGTCCGGGACAGGGGGCGCGTTGGCCGAGCAGTACTTC.